Given below is one TCR beta chain in context. Antigen specificity is unknown. Some clones are missing from TCRdb's copy, which holds only in-frame ones; the method was immunoSEQ multiplex PCR. Here the sample spans some 1,600,000 clones, 95% to 99% being singletons. This record belongs to a study of shared clonotypes between healthy human individuals. General study findings and limits: Four donors held about 4.5% of naive CD4 clonotypes in common. Limitation of the genetic and exposure-history diversity represented came from the few donors.

The CDR3 is 14 amino acids. The V and J ends lost 4 bases and 1 base respectively, with 12 bases between them. Germline CDR1 reads SGHKS; CDR2 reads YYEKEE (reference sequence). A CD45RA+ naive subset and a CD45RA-negative memory subset were split from CD4+ cells. This TCR derives from a man aged 25-45 years in good health. Sample: naive CD4+ T cells sorted from blood. Subset in this sample: CD45RA+ positively selected. The rearrangement links TRBV5-5 to TRBJ2-7; no clear D. The CDR3 reads CASSQRTDSYEQYF. The DNA for the CDR3 is TGTGCCAGCAGCCAACGGACCGATTCCTACGAGCAGTACTTC.